The TCR beta chain described here comes from a study of cytomegalovirus exposure and HLA in healthy donors. This PCR relied on a set of 60 Vbeta primers and 13 Jbeta primers. Libraries were prepared by immunoSEQ multiplex PCR; TCRdb keeps only in-frame clonotypes and omits some of them. The data hold 240,000 or so clones, with 82% observed a single time. Losses at the gene ends were 0 bases for V and 8 bases for J; bases not matched to a gene: 5. There are 15 residues in the CDR3. CDR1 is LGHNA, CDR2 YNFKEQ, per germline. As to this clone: What it binds is not known.

Study outcomes and limitations: Across donors, presence/absence analyses took sequencing depth to be roughly uniform. There were some public TCRs occurring in many donors, but most TCR sequences were rare. Likely technical artifact: a cluster of highly shared sequence variants.

Material for sequencing was PBMCs. The genes are TRBV4-2 and TRBJ2-1, with TRBD1 matching over 9 bases. This sequence was found in a woman between 40 and 55 years old in good health and CMV-seropositive. As DNA, the CDR3 is TGTGCCAGCAGCCAAGAGGGCCGGACAGGGGATGAGCAGTTCTTC. It translates to CASSQEGRTGDEQFF.